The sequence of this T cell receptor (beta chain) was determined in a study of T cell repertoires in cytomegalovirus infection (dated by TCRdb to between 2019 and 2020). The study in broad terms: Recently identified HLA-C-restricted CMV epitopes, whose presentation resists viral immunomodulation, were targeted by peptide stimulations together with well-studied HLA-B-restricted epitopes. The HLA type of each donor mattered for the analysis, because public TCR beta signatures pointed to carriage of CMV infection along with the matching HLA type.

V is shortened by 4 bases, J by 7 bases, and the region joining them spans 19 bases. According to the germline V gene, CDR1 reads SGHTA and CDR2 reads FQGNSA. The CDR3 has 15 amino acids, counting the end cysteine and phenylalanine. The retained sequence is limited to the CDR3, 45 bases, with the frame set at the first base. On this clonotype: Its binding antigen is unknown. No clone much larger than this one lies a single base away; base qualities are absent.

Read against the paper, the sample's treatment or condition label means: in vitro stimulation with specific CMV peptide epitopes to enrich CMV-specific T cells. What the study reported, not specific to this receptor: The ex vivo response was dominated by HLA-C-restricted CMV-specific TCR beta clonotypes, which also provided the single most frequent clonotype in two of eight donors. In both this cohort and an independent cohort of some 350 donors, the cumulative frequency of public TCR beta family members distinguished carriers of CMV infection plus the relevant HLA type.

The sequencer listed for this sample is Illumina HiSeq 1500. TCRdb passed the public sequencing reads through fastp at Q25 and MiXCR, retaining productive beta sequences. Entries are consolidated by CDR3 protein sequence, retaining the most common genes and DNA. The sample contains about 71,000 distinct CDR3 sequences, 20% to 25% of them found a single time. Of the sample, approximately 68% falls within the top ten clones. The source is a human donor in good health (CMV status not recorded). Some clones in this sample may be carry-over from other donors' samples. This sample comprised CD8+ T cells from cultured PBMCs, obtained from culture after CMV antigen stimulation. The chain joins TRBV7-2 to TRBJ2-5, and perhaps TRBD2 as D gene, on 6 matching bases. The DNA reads TGTGCCAGCAGCTGGGGACTCAGGAAGGGCGGGACCCAGTACTTC. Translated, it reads CASSWGLRKGGTQYF.